The 18 T cell receptor beta chains below were found in one sample sequenced in a study of T-cell memory formation after mild COVID-19. TCRdb used MiXCR to reprocess the 5' RACE reads, holding one entry per CDR3 protein. The data show about 290,000 distinct CDR3 sequences, 15% seen once. Sample: PBMCs or a T cell subset sorted from them (not recorded which). The receptor set was obtained from a man aged 18 to 29 who had mild COVID-19 (a few samples of this study predate the infection). Cell type and time point are not known.

J is TRBJ2-7 and V is TRBV5-4; D tentatively reads TRBD1 or TRBD2 (6 bases each). CDR3 length equals 13 residues. The V end was cut by 4 bases, the J end by 6 bases, with 14 bases between. Germline V gives CDR1 SGHNT, CDR2 YYREEE (reference sequence). The CDR3 nucleotides are TGTGCCAGCAGCATGGGGGGCAAGGGCGAGCAGTACGTC. Translating it yields CASSMGGKGEQYV.

This clonotype came up many times. This chain links TRBV12-3 or TRBV12-4 with TRBJ2-2; D is ambiguous. The CDR3 length is 13 residues. V was trimmed by 5 bases and J by 4 bases, leaving 8 bases between them. The DNA for the CDR3 is TGTGCCAGCAGTCCTTTAGGCACCGGGGAGCTGTTTTTT. It yields the protein CASSPLGTGELFF.

In this sample, this clonotype turned up many times. The CDR3 protein is CASSSRTGNTEAFF. CDR3 in DNA: TGTGCCAGCAGTTCCCGGACAGGGAACACTGAAGCTTTCTTT. This chain joins TRBV7-9 and TRBJ1-1, with 7 nucleotides matching TRBD1. Per the germline V gene, CDR1 is SEHNR and CDR2 is FQNEAQ (reference sequence). The CDR3 loop spans 14 amino acids. J gave up 1 base and V 6 bases, and 5 bases lay outside the gene matches. Filled out from reference TRBV7-9 and TRBJ1-1, the complete variable domain reads DTGVSQNPRHKITKRGQNVTFRCDPISEHNRLYWYRQTLGQGPEFLTYFQNEAQLEKSRLLSDRFSAERPKGSFSTLEIQRTEQGDSAMYLCASSSRTGNTEAFFGQGTRLTVV.

The chain links TRBV6-6 to TRBJ2-5; tentatively, D is TRBD2 (5 bases). This CDR3 has 14 residues. The V end lost 2 bases, the J end lost 4 bases, and 11 bases lay between the germline ends. CDR1 is MNHNY and CDR2 is SVGAGI in the germline V gene (reference sequence). The CDR3 here is CASSYRVEGETQYF. The CDR3 DNA is TGTGCCAGCAGTTACAGAGTTGAGGGAGAGACCCAGTACTTC.

At least ten counts were recorded for this clonotype. V usage is TRBV5-6 and J usage is TRBJ1-1; D is uncertain. This CDR3 is 14 amino acids long. V was clipped by 1 base and J by 3 bases, with 10 bases between them. The V gene's germline CDR1 is SGHDT and CDR2 YYEEEE. The CDR3, as DNA: TGTGCCAGCAGCTTGTCTTGGGTGTACACTGAAGCTTTCTTT. Encoded protein: CASSLSWVYTEAFF.

This clonotype was seen a few times. V and J are TRBV7-2 and TRBJ2-2; D perhaps matches TRBD2 (5 bases). Germline CDR1 SGHTA, CDR2 FQGNSA. This CDR3 region has 18 residues. Trimming removed 1 base from V and 1 base from J, with 16 bases in between. This CDR3 reads CASSLVVSRRVNTGELFF. Here the CDR3 DNA reads TGTGCCAGCAGCTTAGTGGTTTCAAGGCGGGTGAACACCGGGGAGCTGTTTTTT.

This chain connects TRBV24-1 to TRBJ2-5, with 8 bases identical to TRBD1. V dropped 4 bases and J dropped 3; count of bases not matched to a gene: 6. The CDR3 spans 15 residues. Germline V gives CDR1 KGHDR, CDR2 SFDVKD. Here the CDR3 DNA reads TGTGCCACCAGTGACGGCGGGACAGGTGAAGAGACCCAGTACTTC. Its translation: CATSDGGTGEETQYF.

This chain joins TRBV20-1 and TRBJ2-3; weak D call: TRBD2 (5 bases). This CDR3 has 19 amino acids. Per the germline V gene, CDR1 is DFQATT and CDR2 is SNEGSKA (reference sequence). V was shortened by 2 bases and J by 3 bases, with 27 bases between the two germline ends. CDR3 amino acids: CSARSLARRAYSVTDTQYF. The CDR3 DNA follows: TGCAGTGCTAGAAGCCTAGCTCGTAGGGCGTATTCGGTGACAGATACGCAGTATTTT.

The chain joins TRBV27 to TRBJ2-1; TRBD1 aligns across 10 bases. The CDR3 loop spans 15 amino acids. After removal of 4 bases from V and 6 bases from J, the junction contained 6 bases not matched to a gene. The germline gives CDR1 MNHEY, CDR2 SMNVEV (reference sequence). DNA for the CDR3: TGTGCCAGCAGTTGGGGGACAGGGGTTGGCAATGAGCAGTTCTTC. The encoded protein is CASSWGTGVGNEQFF.

The V call is TRBV7-3, the J call TRBJ2-2; TRBD1 is a possible D gene (5 bases). Germline V gene data show CDR1 as SGHTA and CDR2 as FQGTGA. The V gene lost 10 bases and the J gene lost 6 bases, with 15 bases spanning the gap. This CDR3 has 13 residues. This chain's CDR3 is CATPTVFSGELFF. The CDR3 DNA reads as TGTGCCACTCCGACAGTGTTCTCCGGGGAGCTGTTTTTT.

The chain couples TRBV10-3 to TRBJ2-5, with TRBD1 matching over 7 bases. V trimming: 6 bases; J trimming: 1 base; junction bases outside the gene matches: 2. The CDR3 runs to 13 residues. Germline V lookup: CDR1 ENHRY, CDR2 SYGVKD. The CDR3 region is CAISWDSQETQYF. The CDR3 DNA reads TGTGCCATCAGCTGGGACAGCCAAGAGACCCAGTACTTC.

A few counts support this clonotype. CDR3 in amino acids: CASSPERVHSYEQYV. For the CDR3, the DNA is TGTGCCAGCTCACCGGAAAGGGTTCACTCCTACGAGCAGTACGTC. This chain connects TRBV18 to TRBJ2-7; D not certain. V lost 3 bases, J lost 0 bases, and 12 bases lay in between. Germline V gene data show CDR1 as KGHSH and CDR2 as LQKENI. The CDR3 is 15 residues long.

The J gene is TRBJ1-5, the V gene TRBV5-6; the D gene is possibly TRBD1 (5 bases). Germline assignment: CDR1 SGHDT and CDR2 YYEEEE. The CDR3 totals 12 residues. Trimming removed 5 bases at V and 7 bases at J, with 10 bases between. The CDR3 reads CASSLGEQPQHF. DNA for the CDR3: TGTGCCAGCAGTCTAGGGGAGCAGCCCCAGCATTTT.

This chain connects TRBV7-9 to TRBJ1-4, with D unclear. V lost 5 bases and J lost 7, with 8 bases in between. The germline gives CDR1 SEHNR, CDR2 FQNEAQ (reference sequence). The CDR3 has 12 residues. The CDR3 DNA sequence: TGTGCCAGCAGCCTATACAGTGAAAAACTGTTTTTT. Protein product: CASSLYSEKLFF.

This clonotype has ten or more counts. This chain uses TRBV9 with TRBJ2-2; D is possibly TRBD2 (6 bases). CDR1 and CDR2 (germline): SGDLS, YYNGEE. The ends were cut back, 2 bases at V and 2 bases at J, with 7 bases in the middle. This CDR3 comprises 14 residues. The CDR3 coding sequence is TGTGCCAGCAGCGTCGGGGGAAACACCGGGGAGCTGTTTTTT. Amino acids: CASSVGGNTGELFF.

This clonotype was seen a few times. The rearrangement uses TRBV9 and TRBJ2-3, with D unclear. With 4 bases removed from V and 5 bases from J, the gap between germline ends came to 11 bases. There are 13 residues in the CDR3. Germline loops: CDR1 SGDLS, CDR2 YYNGEE. The CDR3 coding sequence is TGTGCCAGCAGCCCCATCGTTCGAGATACGCAGTATTTT. Translated: CASSPIVRDTQYF.

This clonotype was picked up a small number of times. The CDR3 region has the DNA TGCGCCAGCAGATCCCCCGGACAGGGGAACTATGGCTACACCTTC. The encoded protein is CASRSPGQGNYGYTF. The rearrangement joins TRBV5-1 to TRBJ1-2; 9 nucleotides align to TRBD1. The length of the CDR3 is 15 residues. The germline CDR1 and CDR2 sequences are SGHRS and YFSETQ. After removal of 5 bases from V and 2 bases from J, the junction contained 7 bases not matched to a gene.

The rearrangement links TRBV5-1 to TRBJ2-1; TRBD1 might be the D (5 bases). The length of the CDR3 is 12 residues. Trimming pared 2 bases from V and 6 bases from J, leaving 6 bases between. The germline CDR1 and CDR2 sequences are SGHRS and YFSETQ. CDR3 nucleotides: TGCGCCAGCAGCTTCACAGGCAATGAGCAGTTCTTC. Protein: CASSFTGNEQFF.